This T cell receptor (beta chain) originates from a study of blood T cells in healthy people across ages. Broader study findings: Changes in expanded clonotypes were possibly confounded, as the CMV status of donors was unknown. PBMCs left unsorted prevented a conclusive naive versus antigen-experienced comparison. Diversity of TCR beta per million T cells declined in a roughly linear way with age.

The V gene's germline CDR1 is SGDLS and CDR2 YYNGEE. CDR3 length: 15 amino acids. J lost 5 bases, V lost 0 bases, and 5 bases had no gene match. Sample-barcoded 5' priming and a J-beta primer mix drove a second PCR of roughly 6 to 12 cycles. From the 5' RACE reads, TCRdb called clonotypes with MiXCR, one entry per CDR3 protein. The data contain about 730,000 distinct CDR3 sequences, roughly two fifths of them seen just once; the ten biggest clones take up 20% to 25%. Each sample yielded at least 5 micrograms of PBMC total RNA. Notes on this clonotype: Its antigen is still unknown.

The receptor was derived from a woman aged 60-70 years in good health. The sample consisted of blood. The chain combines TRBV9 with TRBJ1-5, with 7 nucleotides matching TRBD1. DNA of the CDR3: TGTGCCAGCAGCGTAGGGCAGGGGGGTTATCAGCCCCAGCATTTT. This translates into CASSVGQGGYQPQHF.